Below, one T cell receptor beta chain is given with its context. Its antigen is currently unknown. This may arise from a read error, as a much more abundant clone is one base away. This specimen belongs to a study of blood T cells in healthy people across ages. Study details: Researchers report that template switching captured about one barcoded beta molecule per two T cells. General study results and limits: Naive T cell percentage by flow cytometry tracked strongly with beta diversity. Getting older went along with TCR beta diversity per million T cells dropping roughly linearly.

With V trimmed by 5 bases and J by 1 base, 22 bases remained unmatched. The CDR3 runs 21 residues. A second about 7 to 11 cycle PCR used barcoded and J-beta primers. Each cDNA was tagged by a template-switch adaptor containing 12 random nucleotides. TCRdb passed the 5' RACE reads through MiXCR, listing each CDR3 protein once. Of around 870,000 distinct CDR3 sequences in the sample, around 30% were seen once. The sample comprised blood. This clonotype originated in a woman aged 80 or older in good health. V usage is TRBV12-3 or TRBV12-4 and J usage is TRBJ2-3; 9 bases agree with TRBD2. The CDR3 nucleotides read TGTGCCAGCAGTCACTCCCAGGGCGCCAGACTAGCGGTGGGACGCACAGATACGCAGTATTTT. This translates into CASSHSQGARLAVGRTDTQYF.